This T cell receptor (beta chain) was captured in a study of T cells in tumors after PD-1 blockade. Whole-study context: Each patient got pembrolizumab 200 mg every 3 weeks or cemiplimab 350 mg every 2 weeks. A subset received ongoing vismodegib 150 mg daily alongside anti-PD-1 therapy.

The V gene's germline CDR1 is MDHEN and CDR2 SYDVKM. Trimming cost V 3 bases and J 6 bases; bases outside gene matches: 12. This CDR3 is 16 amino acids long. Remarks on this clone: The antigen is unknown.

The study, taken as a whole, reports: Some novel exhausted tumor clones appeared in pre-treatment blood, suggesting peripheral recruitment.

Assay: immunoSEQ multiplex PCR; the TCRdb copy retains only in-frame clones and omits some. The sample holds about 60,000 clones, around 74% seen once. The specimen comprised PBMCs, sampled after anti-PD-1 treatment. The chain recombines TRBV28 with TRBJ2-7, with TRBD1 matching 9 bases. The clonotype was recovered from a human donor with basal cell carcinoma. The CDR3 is CASSFQRPGQGLEQYF. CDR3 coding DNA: TGTGCCAGCAGTTTCCAAAGGCCGGGACAGGGACTCGAGCAGTACTTC.